This paragraph reports one T cell receptor (beta chain). Its antigen remains unidentified. The sample comes from a study of cytomegalovirus exposure and HLA in healthy donors. Findings of the study overall: Later findings reportedly placed an Asian-associated ancestry cluster below the approximately 700-donor mean for N-insertions. Most TCR sequences showed up rarely, but some public TCRs showed up in many donors. Most subjects had HLA-A and HLA-B alleles reportedly predicted accurately by TCR beta sequences.

With 60 Vbeta and 13 Jbeta primers, the PCR was carried out. TCRdb keeps only in-frame clones here, not all; method: immunoSEQ multiplex PCR. The table shows over 150,000 clones, with roughly 84% occurring only once. Germline V gives CDR1 SGHRS, CDR2 YFSETQ. Trimming at V came to 0 bases and at J to 8 bases, leaving 5 bases not matched to a gene. This CDR3 is 14 amino acids long. Sequences were obtained from PBMCs. The rearrangement joins TRBV5-1 to TRBJ2-1; TRBD2 matches 7 bases. The receptor comes from a boy under 10 years old in good health and CMV-seronegative. CDR3 protein: CASSLGWEGYEQFF. The CDR3 nucleotides read TGCGCCAGCAGCTTGGGGTGGGAGGGATATGAGCAGTTCTTC.